This T cell receptor beta chain was sequenced in a study of early T cells in non-severe SARS-CoV-2 infection. Study-level background: Chains from this unsorted whole-blood bulk RNA could not be paired. General study points: Database matching using VDJdb favored anti-spike CD8 responses, with private and CD4 specificities left missing.

Attachment of unique molecular identifiers was made to individual cDNA molecules. TCRdb ran MiXCR on the 5' RACE reads and lists one entry per CDR3 protein. This sample has about 70,000 distinct CDR3 sequences, with approximately 12% found just once. This clonotype appeared many times. Its specificity is not known. Germline V gene lookup returns CDR1 SGHKS and CDR2 YYEKEE (reference sequence). This CDR3 has 15 residues. Trimming cost V 4 bases and J 1 base, with 14 bases left between them. This receptor was identified in an adult who was a healthcare worker with PCR-confirmed SARS-CoV-2 infection or an uninfected control (not recorded which). The donor label of this sample is uncertain. The chain joins TRBV5-5 to TRBJ1-1; D is uncertain. Sequencing was performed on whole blood, taken at baseline. The CDR3 DNA sequence: TGTGCCAGCAGCCCAACTGGACGGGAGAACACTGAAGCTTTCTTT. Protein product: CASSPTGRENTEAFF.